This TCR beta chain was captured by sequencing in a study of T cells after yellow fever vaccination. They built TCR cDNA with 5'RACE template switching, a step that put in a universal primer site and UMIs. TCRdb redid the calling of the 5' RACE reads with MiXCR, one entry per CDR3 protein. The table has a few hundred thousand distinct CDR3 sequences, 5.2% seen once. This clonotype was seen more than once but under ten times. The CDR3 consists of 13 residues. Germline V gene data show CDR1 as SNHLY and CDR2 as FYNNEI. Trimming stripped 2 bases from V and 7 bases from J, with 11 bases between. Sequencing was performed on CD4+ T cells sorted from PBMCs, taken on the day of the yellow fever booster vaccination. The sequence was obtained from a man between 18 and 35 years old who received the YFV17D yellow fever vaccine. The V call is TRBV2, the J call TRBJ2-5; tentatively, D is TRBD1 or TRBD2 (5 bases each). CDR3 loop: CASSESGTVTQYF. Here the CDR3 DNA reads TGTGCCAGCAGTGAATCGGGGACGGTGACCCAGTACTTC.